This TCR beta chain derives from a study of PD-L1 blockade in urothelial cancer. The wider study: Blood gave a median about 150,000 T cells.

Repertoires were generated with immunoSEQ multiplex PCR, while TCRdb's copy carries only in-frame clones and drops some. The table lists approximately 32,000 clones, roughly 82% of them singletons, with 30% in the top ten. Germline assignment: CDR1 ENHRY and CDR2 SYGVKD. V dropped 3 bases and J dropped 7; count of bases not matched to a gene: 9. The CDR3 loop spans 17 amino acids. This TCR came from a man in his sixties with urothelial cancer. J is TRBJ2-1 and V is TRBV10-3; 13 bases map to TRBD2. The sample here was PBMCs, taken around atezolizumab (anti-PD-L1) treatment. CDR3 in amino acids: CAISDLRTSGSQNEQFF. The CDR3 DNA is TGTGCCATCAGTGATCTACGGACTAGCGGGAGTCAGAATGAGCAGTTCTTC.